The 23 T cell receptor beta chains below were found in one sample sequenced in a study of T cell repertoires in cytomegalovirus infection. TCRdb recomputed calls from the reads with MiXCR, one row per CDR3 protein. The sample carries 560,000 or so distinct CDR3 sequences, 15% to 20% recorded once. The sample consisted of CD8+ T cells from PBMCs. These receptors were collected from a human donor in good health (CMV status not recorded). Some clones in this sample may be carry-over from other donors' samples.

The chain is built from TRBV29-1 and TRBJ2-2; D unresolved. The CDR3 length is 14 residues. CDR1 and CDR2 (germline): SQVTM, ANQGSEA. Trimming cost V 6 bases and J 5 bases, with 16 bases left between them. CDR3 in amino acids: CSVPATVGTGELFF. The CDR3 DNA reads TGCAGCGTCCCGGCCACTGTTGGTACCGGGGAGCTGTTTTTT.

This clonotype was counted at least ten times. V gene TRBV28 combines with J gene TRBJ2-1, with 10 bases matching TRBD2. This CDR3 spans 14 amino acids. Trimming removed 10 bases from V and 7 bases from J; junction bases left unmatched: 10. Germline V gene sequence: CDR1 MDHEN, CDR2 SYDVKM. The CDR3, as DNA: TGTGCCACCCAGGTCCAGCGGGAGGGAAATGAGCAGTTCTTC. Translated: CATQVQREGNEQFF.

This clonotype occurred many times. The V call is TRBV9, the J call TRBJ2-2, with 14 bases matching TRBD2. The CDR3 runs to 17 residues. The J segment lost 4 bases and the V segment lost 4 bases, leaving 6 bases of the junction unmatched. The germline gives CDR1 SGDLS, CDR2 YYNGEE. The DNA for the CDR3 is TGTGCCAGCAGCCCAGGGACTAGCGGGAGAGTCACCGGGGAGCTGTTTTTT. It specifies CASSPGTSGRVTGELFF.

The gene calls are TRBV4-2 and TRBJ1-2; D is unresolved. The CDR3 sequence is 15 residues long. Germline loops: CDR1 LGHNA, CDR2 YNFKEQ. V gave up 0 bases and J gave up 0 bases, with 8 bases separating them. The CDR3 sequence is CASSQDPDTNYGYTF. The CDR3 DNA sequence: TGTGCCAGCAGCCAAGACCCCGATACTAACTATGGCTACACCTTC.

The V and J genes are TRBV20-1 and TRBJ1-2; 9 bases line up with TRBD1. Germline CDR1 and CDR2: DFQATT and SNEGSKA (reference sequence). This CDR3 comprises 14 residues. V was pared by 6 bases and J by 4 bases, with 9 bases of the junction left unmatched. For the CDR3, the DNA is TGCAGTGCGGAAGAACAGGGGGCAGCCTATGGCTACACCTTC. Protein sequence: CSAEEQGAAYGYTF.

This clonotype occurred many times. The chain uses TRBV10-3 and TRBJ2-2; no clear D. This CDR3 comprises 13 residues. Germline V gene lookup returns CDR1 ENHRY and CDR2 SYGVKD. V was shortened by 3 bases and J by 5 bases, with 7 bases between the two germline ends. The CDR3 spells CAISDTLTGELFF. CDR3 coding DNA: TGTGCCATCAGTGACACCCTTACCGGGGAGCTGTTTTTT.

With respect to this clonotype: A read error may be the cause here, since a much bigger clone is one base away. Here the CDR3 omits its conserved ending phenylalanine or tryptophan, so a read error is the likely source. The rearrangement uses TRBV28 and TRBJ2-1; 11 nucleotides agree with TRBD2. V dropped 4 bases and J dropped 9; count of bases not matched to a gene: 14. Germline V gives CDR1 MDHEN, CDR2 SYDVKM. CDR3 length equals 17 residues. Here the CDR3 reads CASSSPPLAGGNSEQFL. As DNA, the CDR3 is TGTGCCAGCAGTTCCCCTCCTCTAGCGGGGGGTAATAGTGAGCAGTTCTTA.

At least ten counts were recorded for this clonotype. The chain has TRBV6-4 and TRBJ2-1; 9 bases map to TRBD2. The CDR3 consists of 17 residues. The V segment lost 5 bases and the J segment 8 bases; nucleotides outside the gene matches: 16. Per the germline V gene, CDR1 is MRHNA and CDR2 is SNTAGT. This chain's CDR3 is CASSPSMASGEGDEQFF. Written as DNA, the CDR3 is TGTGCCAGCAGTCCTAGTATGGCTAGCGGGGAGGGCGATGAGCAGTTCTTC.

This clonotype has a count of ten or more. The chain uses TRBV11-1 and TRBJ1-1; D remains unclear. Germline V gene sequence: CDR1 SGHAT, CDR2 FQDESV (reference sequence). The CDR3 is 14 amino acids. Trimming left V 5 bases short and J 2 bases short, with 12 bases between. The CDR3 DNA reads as TGTGCCAGCAGCCCTGGAACCCGAAACACTGAAGCTTTCTTT. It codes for CASSPGTRNTEAFF.

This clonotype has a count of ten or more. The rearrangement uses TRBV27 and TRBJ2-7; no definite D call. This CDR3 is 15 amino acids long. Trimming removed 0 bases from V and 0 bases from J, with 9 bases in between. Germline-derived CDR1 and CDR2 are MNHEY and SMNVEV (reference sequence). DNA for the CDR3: TGTGCCAGCAGTTTATCGTGGTCCAGCTCCTACGAGCAGTACTTC. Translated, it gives CASSLSWSSSYEQYF.

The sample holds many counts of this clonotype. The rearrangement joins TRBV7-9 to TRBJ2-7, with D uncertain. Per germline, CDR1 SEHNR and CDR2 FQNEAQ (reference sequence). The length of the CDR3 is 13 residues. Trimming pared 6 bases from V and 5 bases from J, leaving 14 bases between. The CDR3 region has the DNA TGTGCCAGCAGGTTGGGGTCTTCGGACGAGCAGTACTTC. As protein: CASRLGSSDEQYF.

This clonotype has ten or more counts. CDR3 protein: CASSQDQRTEAFF. The DNA of the CDR3 is TGCGCCAGCAGCCAAGATCAGCGGACAGAAGCTTTCTTT. The chain carries TRBV4-1 and TRBJ1-1; possible D gene TRBD1, 5 bases. The germline CDR1 and CDR2 sequences are MGHRA and YSYEKL. The CDR3 sequence is 13 residues long. The germline V and J ends were trimmed by 0 bases and 8 bases, with 10 bases remaining between them.

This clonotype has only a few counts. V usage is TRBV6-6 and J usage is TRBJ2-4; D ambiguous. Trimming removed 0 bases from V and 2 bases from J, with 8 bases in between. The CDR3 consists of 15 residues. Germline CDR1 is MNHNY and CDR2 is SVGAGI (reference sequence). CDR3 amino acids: CASSYSEATKNIQYF. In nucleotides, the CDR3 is TGTGCCAGCAGTTACTCAGAGGCAACCAAAAACATTCAGTACTTC.

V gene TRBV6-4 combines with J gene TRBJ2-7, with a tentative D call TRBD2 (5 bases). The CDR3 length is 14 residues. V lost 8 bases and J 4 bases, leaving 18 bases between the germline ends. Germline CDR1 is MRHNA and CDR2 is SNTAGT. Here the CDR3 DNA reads TGTGCCAGCCACGAAAGGGAGAAACCTTACGAGCAGTACTTC. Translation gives CASHEREKPYEQYF.

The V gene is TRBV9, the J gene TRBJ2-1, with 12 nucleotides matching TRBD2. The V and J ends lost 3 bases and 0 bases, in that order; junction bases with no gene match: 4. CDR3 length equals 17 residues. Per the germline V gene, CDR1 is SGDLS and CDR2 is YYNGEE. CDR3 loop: CASSGTSGVSSYNEQFF. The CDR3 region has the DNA TGTGCCAGCAGCGGGACTAGCGGGGTGAGCTCCTACAATGAGCAGTTCTTC. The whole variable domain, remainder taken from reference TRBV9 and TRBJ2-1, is DSGVTQTPKHLITATGQRVTLRCSPRSGDLSVYWYQQSLDQGLQFLIQYYNGEERAKGNILERFSAQQFPDLHSELNLSSLELGDSALYFCASSGTSGVSSYNEQFFGPGTRLTVL.

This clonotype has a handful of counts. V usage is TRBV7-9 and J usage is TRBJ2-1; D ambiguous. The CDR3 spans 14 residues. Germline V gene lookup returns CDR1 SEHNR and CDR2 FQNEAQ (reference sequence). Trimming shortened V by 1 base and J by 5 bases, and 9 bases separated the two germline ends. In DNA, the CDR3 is TGTGCCAGCAGCTTAGGACTTGGGGACAATGAGCAGTTCTTC. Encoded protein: CASSLGLGDNEQFF.

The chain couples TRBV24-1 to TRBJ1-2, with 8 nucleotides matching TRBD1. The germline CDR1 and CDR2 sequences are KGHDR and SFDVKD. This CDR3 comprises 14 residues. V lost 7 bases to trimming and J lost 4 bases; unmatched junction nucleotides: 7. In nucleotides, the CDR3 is TGTGCCACCAGGACAGGGGCCCGAAGCTATGGCTACACCTTC. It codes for CATRTGARSYGYTF.

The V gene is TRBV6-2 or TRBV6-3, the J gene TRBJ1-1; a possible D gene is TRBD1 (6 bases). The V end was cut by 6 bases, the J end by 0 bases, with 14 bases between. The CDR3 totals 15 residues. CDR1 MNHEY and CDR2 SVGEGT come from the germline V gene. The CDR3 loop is CASSHGGRMNTEAFF. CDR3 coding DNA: TGTGCCAGCAGCCACGGGGGGCGAATGAACACTGAAGCTTTCTTT.

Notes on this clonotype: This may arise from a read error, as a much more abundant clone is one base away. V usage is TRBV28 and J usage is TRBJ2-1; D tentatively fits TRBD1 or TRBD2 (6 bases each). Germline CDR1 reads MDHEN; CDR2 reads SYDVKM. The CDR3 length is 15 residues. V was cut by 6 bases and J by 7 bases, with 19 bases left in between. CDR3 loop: CASSPWGATRNEQFF. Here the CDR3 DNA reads TGTGCCAGCAGCCCCTGGGGGGCCACGAGGAATGAGCAGTTCTTC. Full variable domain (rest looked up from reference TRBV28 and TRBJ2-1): DVKVTQSSRYLVKRTGEKVFLECVQDMDHENMFWYRQDPGLGLRLIYFSYDVKMKEKGDIPEGYSVSREKKERFSLILESASTNQTSMYLCASSPWGATRNEQFFGPGTRLTVL.

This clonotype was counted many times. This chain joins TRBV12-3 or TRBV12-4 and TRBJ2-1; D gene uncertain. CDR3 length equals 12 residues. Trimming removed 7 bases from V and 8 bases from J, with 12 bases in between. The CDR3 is CASTPRIDEQFF. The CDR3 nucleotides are TGTGCCAGCACCCCGCGCATCGATGAGCAGTTCTTC.

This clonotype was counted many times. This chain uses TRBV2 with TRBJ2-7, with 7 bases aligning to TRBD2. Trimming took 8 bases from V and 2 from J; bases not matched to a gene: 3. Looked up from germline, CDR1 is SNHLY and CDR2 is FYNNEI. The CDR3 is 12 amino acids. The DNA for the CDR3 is TGTGCCAGCGGAGGACTAGCCTACGAGCAGTACTTC. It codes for CASGGLAYEQYF.

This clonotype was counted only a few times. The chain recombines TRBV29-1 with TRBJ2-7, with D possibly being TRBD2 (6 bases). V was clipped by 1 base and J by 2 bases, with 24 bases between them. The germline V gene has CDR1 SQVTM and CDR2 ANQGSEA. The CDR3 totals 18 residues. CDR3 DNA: TGCAGCGTTGAAGTTCGGTCGGGGAACCGCCAGCGGGCCTACGAGCAGTACTTC. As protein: CSVEVRSGNRQRAYEQYF.

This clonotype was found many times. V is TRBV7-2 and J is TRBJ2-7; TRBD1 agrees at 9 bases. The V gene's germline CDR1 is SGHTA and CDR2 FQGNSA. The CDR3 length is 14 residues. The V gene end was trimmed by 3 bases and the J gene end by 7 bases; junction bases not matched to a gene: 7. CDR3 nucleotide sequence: TGTGCCAGCAGCTTTGATACAGGGGGCGCGGAGCAGTACTTC. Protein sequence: CASSFDTGGAEQYF.